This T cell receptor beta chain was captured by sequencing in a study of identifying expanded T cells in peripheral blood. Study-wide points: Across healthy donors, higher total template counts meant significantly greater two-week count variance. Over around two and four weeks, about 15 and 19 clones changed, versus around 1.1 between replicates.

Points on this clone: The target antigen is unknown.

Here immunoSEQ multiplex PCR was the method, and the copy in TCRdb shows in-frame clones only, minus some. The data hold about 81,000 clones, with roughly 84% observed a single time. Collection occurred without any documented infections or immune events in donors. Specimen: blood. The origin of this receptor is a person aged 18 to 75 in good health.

CDR3 protein: CASSSTFANYGYTF. In DNA form, the CDR3 reads TGTGCCAGCAGCTCCACTTTTGCTAACTATGGCTACACCTTC. This chain uses TRBV7-9 with TRBJ1-2, with D unclear. The CDR3 runs 14 residues. Germline CDR1 is SEHNR and CDR2 is FQNEAQ (reference sequence). V lost 4 bases, J lost 0 bases, and 9 bases lay in between.